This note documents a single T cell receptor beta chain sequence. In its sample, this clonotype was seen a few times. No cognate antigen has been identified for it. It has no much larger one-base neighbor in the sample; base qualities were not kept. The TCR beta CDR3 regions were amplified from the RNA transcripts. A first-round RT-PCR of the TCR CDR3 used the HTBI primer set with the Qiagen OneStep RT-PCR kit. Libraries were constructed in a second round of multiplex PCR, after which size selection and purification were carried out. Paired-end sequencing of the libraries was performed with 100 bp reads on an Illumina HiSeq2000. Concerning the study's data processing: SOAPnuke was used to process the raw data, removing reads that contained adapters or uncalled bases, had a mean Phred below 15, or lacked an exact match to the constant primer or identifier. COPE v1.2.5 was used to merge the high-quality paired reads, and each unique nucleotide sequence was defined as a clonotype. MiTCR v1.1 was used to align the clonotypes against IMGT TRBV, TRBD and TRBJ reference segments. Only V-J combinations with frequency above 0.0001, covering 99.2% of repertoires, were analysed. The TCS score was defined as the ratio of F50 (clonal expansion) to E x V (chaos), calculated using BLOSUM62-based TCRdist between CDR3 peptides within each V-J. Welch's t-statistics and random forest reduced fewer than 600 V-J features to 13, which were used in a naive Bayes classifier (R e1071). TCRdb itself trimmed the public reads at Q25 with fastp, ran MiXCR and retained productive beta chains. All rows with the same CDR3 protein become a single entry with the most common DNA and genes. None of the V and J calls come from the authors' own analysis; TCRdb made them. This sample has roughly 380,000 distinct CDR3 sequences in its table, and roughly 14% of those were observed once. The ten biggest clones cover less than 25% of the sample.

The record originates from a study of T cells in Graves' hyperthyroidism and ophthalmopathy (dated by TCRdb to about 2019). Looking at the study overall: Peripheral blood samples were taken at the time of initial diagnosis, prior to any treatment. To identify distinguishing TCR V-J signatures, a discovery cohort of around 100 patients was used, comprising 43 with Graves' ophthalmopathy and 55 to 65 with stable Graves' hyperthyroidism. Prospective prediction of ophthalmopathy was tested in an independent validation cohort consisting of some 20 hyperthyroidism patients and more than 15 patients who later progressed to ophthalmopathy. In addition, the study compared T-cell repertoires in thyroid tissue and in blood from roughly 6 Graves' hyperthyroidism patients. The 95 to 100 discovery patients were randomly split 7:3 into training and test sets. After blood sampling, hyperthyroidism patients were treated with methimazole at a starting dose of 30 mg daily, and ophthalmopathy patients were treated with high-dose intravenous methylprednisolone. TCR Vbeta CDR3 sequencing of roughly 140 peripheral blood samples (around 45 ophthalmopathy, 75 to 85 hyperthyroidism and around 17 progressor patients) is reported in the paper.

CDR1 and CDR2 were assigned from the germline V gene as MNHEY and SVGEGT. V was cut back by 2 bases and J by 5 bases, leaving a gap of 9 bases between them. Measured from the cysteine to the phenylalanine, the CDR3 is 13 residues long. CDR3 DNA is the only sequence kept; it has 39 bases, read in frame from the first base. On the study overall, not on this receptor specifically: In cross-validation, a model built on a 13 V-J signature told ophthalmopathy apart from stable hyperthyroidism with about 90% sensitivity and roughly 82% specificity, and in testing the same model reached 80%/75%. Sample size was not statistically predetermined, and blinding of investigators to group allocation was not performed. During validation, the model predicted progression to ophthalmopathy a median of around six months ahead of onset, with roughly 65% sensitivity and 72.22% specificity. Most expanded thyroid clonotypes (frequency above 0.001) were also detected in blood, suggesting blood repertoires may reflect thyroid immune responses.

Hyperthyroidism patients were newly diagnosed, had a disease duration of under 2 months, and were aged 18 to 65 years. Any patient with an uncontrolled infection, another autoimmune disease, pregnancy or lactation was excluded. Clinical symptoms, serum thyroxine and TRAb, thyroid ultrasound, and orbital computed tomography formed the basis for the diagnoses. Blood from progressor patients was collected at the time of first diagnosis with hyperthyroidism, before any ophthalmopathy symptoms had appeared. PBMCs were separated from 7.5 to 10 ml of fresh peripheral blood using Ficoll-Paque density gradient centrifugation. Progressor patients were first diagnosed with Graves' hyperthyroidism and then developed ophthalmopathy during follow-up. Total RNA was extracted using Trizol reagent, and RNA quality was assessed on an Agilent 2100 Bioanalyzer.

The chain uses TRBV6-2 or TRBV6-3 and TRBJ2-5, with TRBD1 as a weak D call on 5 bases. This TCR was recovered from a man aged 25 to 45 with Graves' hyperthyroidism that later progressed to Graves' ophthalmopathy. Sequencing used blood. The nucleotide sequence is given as TGTGCCAGCAGTTACAGGGGTCGCGAGACCCAGTACTTC. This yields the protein CASSYRGRETQYF.